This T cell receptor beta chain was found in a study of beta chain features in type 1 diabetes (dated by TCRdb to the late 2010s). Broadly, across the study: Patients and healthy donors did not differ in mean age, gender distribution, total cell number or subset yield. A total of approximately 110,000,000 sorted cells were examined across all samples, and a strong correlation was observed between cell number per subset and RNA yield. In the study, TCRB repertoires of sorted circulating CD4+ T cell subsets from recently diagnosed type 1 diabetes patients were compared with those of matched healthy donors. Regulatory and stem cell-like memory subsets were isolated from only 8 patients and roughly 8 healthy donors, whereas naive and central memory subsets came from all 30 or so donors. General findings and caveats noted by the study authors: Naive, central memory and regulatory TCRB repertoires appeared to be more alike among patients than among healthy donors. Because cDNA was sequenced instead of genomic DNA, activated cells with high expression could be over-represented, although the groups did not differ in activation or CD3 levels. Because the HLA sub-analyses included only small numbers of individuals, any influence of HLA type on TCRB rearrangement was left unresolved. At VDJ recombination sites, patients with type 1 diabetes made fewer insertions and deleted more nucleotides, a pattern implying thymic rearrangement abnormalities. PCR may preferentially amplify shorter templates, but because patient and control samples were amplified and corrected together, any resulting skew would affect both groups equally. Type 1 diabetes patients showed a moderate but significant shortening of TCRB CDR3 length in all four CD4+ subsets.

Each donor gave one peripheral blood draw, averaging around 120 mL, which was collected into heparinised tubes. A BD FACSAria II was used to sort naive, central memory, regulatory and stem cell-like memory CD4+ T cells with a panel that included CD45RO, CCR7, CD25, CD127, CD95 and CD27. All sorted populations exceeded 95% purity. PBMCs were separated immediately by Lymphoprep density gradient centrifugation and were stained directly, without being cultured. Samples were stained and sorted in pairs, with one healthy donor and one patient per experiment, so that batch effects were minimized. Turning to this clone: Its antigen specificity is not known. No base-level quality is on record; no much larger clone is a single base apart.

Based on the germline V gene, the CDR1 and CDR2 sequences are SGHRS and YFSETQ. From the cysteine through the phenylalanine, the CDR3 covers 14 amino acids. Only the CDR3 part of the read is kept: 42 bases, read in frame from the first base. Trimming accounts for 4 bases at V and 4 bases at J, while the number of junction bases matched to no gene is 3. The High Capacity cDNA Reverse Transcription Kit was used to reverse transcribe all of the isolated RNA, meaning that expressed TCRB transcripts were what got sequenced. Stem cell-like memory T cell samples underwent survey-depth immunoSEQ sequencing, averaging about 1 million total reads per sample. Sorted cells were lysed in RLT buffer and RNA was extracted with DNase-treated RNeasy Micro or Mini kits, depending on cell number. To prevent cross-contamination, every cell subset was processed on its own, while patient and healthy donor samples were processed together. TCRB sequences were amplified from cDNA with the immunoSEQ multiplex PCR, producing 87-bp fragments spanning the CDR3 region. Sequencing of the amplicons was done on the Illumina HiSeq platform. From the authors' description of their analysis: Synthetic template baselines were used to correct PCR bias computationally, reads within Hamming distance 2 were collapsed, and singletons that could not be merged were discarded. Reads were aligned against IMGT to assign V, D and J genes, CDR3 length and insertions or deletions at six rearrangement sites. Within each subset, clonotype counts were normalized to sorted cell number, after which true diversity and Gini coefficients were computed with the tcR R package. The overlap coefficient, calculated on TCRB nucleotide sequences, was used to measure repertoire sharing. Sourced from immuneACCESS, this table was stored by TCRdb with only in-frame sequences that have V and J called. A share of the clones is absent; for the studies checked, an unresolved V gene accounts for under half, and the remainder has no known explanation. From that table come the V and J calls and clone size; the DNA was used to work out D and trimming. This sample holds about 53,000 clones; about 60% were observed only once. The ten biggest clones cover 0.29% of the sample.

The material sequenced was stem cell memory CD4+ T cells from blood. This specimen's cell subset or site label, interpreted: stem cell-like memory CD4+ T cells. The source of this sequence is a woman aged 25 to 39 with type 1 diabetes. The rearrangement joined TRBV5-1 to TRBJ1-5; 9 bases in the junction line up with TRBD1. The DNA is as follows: TGCGCCAGCAGCGCCGGGACAGGGAATCAGCCCCAGCATTTT. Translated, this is CASSAGTGNQPQHF.